Below are 20 T cell receptor beta chains sequenced from a single sample in a study of blood T cell repertoires in COVID-19. TCRdb's copy holds only in-frame clones and misses some; the assay was immunoSEQ multiplex PCR. The sample consists of around 130,000 clones, about nine tenths of them appearing once. The sequenced material came from peripheral blood. The receptors were sampled from a man aged 35 to 55 with acute or convalescent COVID-19.

The chain combines TRBV30 with TRBJ2-2, with 9 positions matching TRBD1. This CDR3 spans 15 amino acids. Germline-derived CDR1 and CDR2 are GTSNPN and SVGIG (reference sequence). Unmatched junction bases numbered 6, after V lost 3 bases and J lost 4 bases. The CDR3 spells CAWRVRDRVTGELFF. CDR3 nucleotides: TGTGCCTGGAGGGTCCGGGACAGGGTCACCGGGGAGCTGTTTTTT.

DNA for the CDR3: TGTGCCTGGAGTGCGGCTAGCGGGGGTAGTGAGCAGTTCTTC. Protein sequence: CAWSAASGGSEQFF. The gene calls are TRBV30 and TRBJ2-1, with 10 bases aligning to TRBD2. Per germline, CDR1 GTSNPN and CDR2 SVGIG (reference sequence). The trim removed 1 base at V and 9 bases at J, leaving 6 bases unmatched. This CDR3 region has 14 residues.

The rearrangement uses TRBV19 and TRBJ2-1; the D is unclear. Looked up from germline, CDR1 is LNHDA and CDR2 is SQIVND (reference sequence). The CDR3 loop spans 13 amino acids. The V and J ends lost 2 bases and 6 bases respectively, with 8 bases between them. The DNA for the CDR3 is TGTGCCAGTAGTATAACGGCTAGCAATGAGCAGTTCTTC. Protein sequence: CASSITASNEQFF.

This clone appeared a few times. In DNA form, the CDR3 reads TGCGCCAGCAGCCAAGATAGAGGGCAATTCTACGAGCAGTACTTC. Translation: CASSQDRGQFYEQYF. This sequence joins TRBV4-1 and TRBJ2-7, with D tentatively TRBD2 (5 bases). Trimming shortened V by 0 bases and J by 3 bases, and 12 bases separated the two germline ends. The CDR3 totals 15 residues. Germline CDR1 MGHRA, CDR2 YSYEKL.

This clone was detected once. The V call is TRBV7-9, the J call TRBJ2-7; no definite D call. V gave up 5 bases and J gave up 5 bases, with 7 bases separating them. CDR3 length: 11 residues. Germline V gives CDR1 SEHNR, CDR2 FQNEAQ (reference sequence). CDR3 region: CASSPYHEQYF. The DNA for the CDR3 is TGTGCCAGCAGCCCCTACCACGAGCAGTACTTC.

This sequence joins TRBV5-1 and TRBJ2-1; weak D call: TRBD2 (6 bases). Germline CDR1 SGHRS, CDR2 YFSETQ. The V end lost 0 bases, the J end lost 6 bases, and 13 bases lay between the germline ends. This CDR3 comprises 15 residues. The CDR3 sequence is CASSLGQGGSNEQFF. The CDR3, as DNA: TGCGCCAGCAGCTTGGGTCAGGGAGGATCCAATGAGCAGTTCTTC. Full variable domain (remainder filled in from reference TRBV5-1 and TRBJ2-1): KAGVTQTPRYLIKTRGQQVTLSCSPISGHRSVSWYQQTPGQGLQFLFEYFSETQRNKGNFPGRFSGRQFSNSRSEMNVSTLELGDSALYLCASSLGQGGSNEQFFGPGTRLTVL.

The CDR3 bases are TGTGCCATCAGTGAGTTAAAAGGGGGTGCTGAAGCTTTCTTT. Translated, it gives CAISELKGGAEAFF. The chain is built from TRBV10-3 and TRBJ1-1; weak D call: TRBD1 (6 bases). V dropped 1 base and J dropped 6 bases, with 12 bases sitting between them. The CDR3 runs to 14 residues. The germline CDR1 and CDR2 sequences are ENHRY and SYGVKD.

The chain couples TRBV30 to TRBJ1-1, with D possibly matching TRBD1 (6 bases). The CDR3 sequence is 13 residues long. V shed 7 bases and J shed 4 bases, with 16 bases lying between them. Germline V gene sequence: CDR1 GTSNPN, CDR2 SVGIG (reference sequence). CDR3 residues: CAFAYRVGTEAFF. In DNA, the CDR3 is TGTGCCTTTGCCTACAGGGTGGGCACTGAAGCTTTCTTT.

The chain has TRBV5-4 and TRBJ2-7; 8 bases line up with TRBD2. V shed 5 bases, J shed 5 bases, and the junction held 9 bases outside the gene matches. The length of the CDR3 is 14 residues. CDR1 SGHNT and CDR2 YYREEE come from the germline V gene (reference sequence). CDR3 sequence: CASRTAGALNEQYF. CDR3 sequence (DNA): TGTGCCAGCAGAACAGCGGGAGCCCTCAACGAGCAGTACTTC.

The V gene is TRBV18, the J gene TRBJ2-2; TRBD2 aligns across 8 bases. CDR1 KGHSH and CDR2 LQKENI come from the germline V gene. The CDR3 sequence is 15 residues long. Losses at the gene ends were 6 bases for V and 3 bases for J; bases not matched to a gene: 6. The CDR3 DNA follows: TGTGCCAGCTCCCCGACTAGCGCGGACACCGGGGAGCTGTTTTTT. The encoded protein is CASSPTSADTGELFF. The full variable domain, in which reference TRBV18 and TRBJ2-2 provide the parts outside the CDR3, is NAGVMQNPRHLVRRRGQEARLRCSPMKGHSHVYWYRQLPEEGLKFMVYLQKENIIDESGMPKERFSAEFPKEGPSILRIQQVVRGDSAAYFCASSPTSADTGELFFGEGSRLTVL.

This rearrangement joins TRBV6-5 to TRBJ2-1, with no clear D. V was shortened by 8 bases and J by 4 bases, with 6 bases between the two germline ends. Looked up from germline, CDR1 is MNHEY and CDR2 is SVGAGI. This CDR3 is built from 11 residues. CDR3 residues: CASYGYNEQFF. The CDR3 DNA is TGTGCCAGCTACGGGTACAATGAGCAGTTCTTC.

This clone came up once. The rearrangement links TRBV5-4 to TRBJ1-2; TRBD1 agrees at 7 bases. Germline CDR1 is SGHNT and CDR2 is YYREEE (reference sequence). The CDR3 spans 14 residues. With V trimmed by 0 bases and J by 3 bases, 2 bases remained unmatched. Here the CDR3 DNA reads TGTGCCAGCAGCTTGGGTCAGGGGGACTATGGCTACACCTTC. This translates into CASSLGQGDYGYTF.

This chain connects TRBV6-5 to TRBJ1-2; tentatively, D is TRBD1 (6 bases). CDR3 length: 13 residues. CDR1 and CDR2 (germline): MNHEY, SVGAGI. V was shortened by 2 bases and J by 4 bases, with 8 bases between the two germline ends. The CDR3 DNA reads TGTGCCAGCAGTTACACAGGGAGCTATGGCTACACCTTC. Protein: CASSYTGSYGYTF.

J is TRBJ1-1 and V is TRBV7-6; D gene unclear. V lost 1 base and J lost 1, with 10 bases in between. CDR1 and CDR2 (germline): SGHVS, FNYEAQ. CDR3 length equals 15 residues. The CDR3 sequence: CASSLVGIENTEAFF. The DNA of the CDR3 is TGTGCCAGCAGCTTAGTGGGCATAGAGAACACTGAAGCTTTCTTT.

The rearrangement joins TRBV18 to TRBJ1-5, with D perhaps TRBD1 (6 bases). CDR1 is KGHSH, CDR2 LQKENI, per germline. CDR3 length: 14 residues. V shed 6 bases and J shed 2 bases, with 11 bases lying between them. CDR3: CASSGGGGNQPQHF. CDR3 nucleotides: TGTGCCAGCTCCGGGGGGGGCGGCAATCAGCCCCAGCATTTT.

This clone appeared a single time. This CDR3 reads CACLTGGNSPLHF. The CDR3 region has the DNA TGTGCCTGCCTAACAGGGGGCAATTCACCCCTCCACTTT. The rearrangement uses TRBV30 and TRBJ1-6, with 9 nucleotides matching TRBD1. From germline, CDR1 is GTSNPN and CDR2 SVGIG (reference sequence). Trimming removed 6 bases from V and 7 bases from J; junction bases left unmatched: 4. The CDR3 contains 13 residues.

This chain links TRBV20-1 with TRBJ2-2; 11 bases map to TRBD2. Germline CDR1 reads DFQATT; CDR2 reads SNEGSKA (reference sequence). The length of the CDR3 is 14 residues. The ends lost 3 bases at V and 6 bases at J; junction bases unmatched: 3. CDR3 amino acids: CSASTSGGPGELFF. The CDR3 region has the DNA TGCAGTGCTAGTACTAGCGGGGGCCCCGGGGAGCTGTTTTTT.

The chain joins TRBV5-4 to TRBJ2-1; D remains ambiguous. This CDR3 is built from 14 residues. Trimming stripped 0 bases from V and 6 bases from J, with 10 bases between. From germline, CDR1 is SGHNT and CDR2 YYREEE (reference sequence). In nucleotides, the CDR3 is TGTGCCAGCAGCTTGGTACGAGATAGCAATGAGCAGTTCTTC. Protein sequence: CASSLVRDSNEQFF.

The chain joins TRBV19 to TRBJ1-5; 9 bases are a match to TRBD1. The CDR3 contains 16 residues. The J segment lost 4 bases and the V segment lost 5 bases, leaving 9 bases of the junction unmatched. Germline V CDR1 and CDR2: LNHDA, SQIVND (reference sequence). The CDR3 bases are TGTGCCAGTAGTCCACAAACGGGGACAGGGAATCAGCCCCAGCATTTT. This codes for CASSPQTGTGNQPQHF.

The genes are TRBV3-1 (or the pseudogene TRBV3-2) and TRBJ2-1; 7 positions match TRBD1. Germline V gene sequence: CDR1 LGHDT, CDR2 YNNKEL (reference sequence). The CDR3 totals 15 residues. J lost 0 bases, V lost 2 bases, and 1 base had no gene match. The CDR3 reads CASSQNRGSYNEQFF. Here the CDR3 DNA reads TGTGCCAGCAGCCAAAACAGGGGCTCCTACAATGAGCAGTTCTTC.